A selection of T cell receptor beta chains follows, all from one sample in a study of CD8 T cells in Susac syndrome. TCRdb re-called the immunoSEQ multiplex PCR reads through MiXCR, storing one row per CDR3 protein. This table holds hundreds of thousands of distinct CDR3 sequences, just under 95% found once. Material: CD4+ T cells from PBMCs. These receptors were collected from a human donor with multiple sclerosis. Both conserved end residues are trimmed from each CDR3.

ASSRGDGNQPQH | TRBJ1-5 | TRBV7-9
AGPKGASADTQY | TRBJ2-3 | TRBV6-1
ASSPEGAGTDTQY | TRBJ2-3 | TRBV7-2
ATSDGQGSSGANVLT | TRBJ2-6 | TRBV24-1
TSSLSSLYGYT | TRBJ1-2 | TRBV13
SVEVGGGGTQY | TRBJ2-3 | TRBV29-1
ASRRGGVNIQY | TRBJ2-4 | TRBV12-3/TRBV12-4
SVGGRAKDTQY | TRBJ2-3 | TRBV29-1
AWSVPASEQY | TRBJ2-7 | TRBV30
ASSLLTGNYGYT | TRBJ1-2 | TRBV13
ASSLVGRDQETQY | TRBJ2-5 | TRBV5-1
ASSPGTVSEAF | TRBJ1-1 | TRBV11-2
ASSLTGVYQETQY | TRBJ2-5 | TRBV5-1